This T cell receptor beta chain was profiled in a study of CD8 T cells in ankylosing spondylitis (dated by TCRdb to the late 2010s). Broadly, across the study: The study set out to find disease-linked TCR variants by profiling T cell receptor beta repertoires in ankylosing spondylitis patients and healthy donors. The whole study cohort included about a hundred healthy donors and 25 ankylosing spondylitis patients. Samples of peripheral blood were taken, and for ankylosing spondylitis patients, synovial fluid was collected as well.

The listed sequencing device is Illumina HiSeq 2500. TCR beta libraries were prepared by quantitative 5'-RACE with molecular barcodes. In the source study's methods: A new computational method based on a probabilistic model of VDJ rearrangement was used to identify disease-linked TCR variants. TCRdb trimmed the raw reads at Q25, called clones with MiXCR and kept productive beta chains. Each CDR3 protein gets just one entry, which takes the most common genes and DNA from the rows behind it. For this entry, the V and J calls and clone size follow TCRdb and not the study's own pipeline. In this sample the table shows approximately 550,000 distinct CDR3 sequences, roughly 13% of which occur a single time. Under 7.5% of the sample comes from the top ten. This clonotype was seen a handful of times. The antigen it binds to is not known. No qualities accompany the bases; no much larger clone lies one base away.

Sequences LNHNV (CDR1) and YYDKDF (CDR2) are obtained from the germline V gene (reference sequence). The CDR3 goes from the cysteine to the phenylalanine over 17 residues. The sequence is cut down to CDR3 DNA, 51 bases in frame from base 1. V has 0 bases trimmed and J has 5 bases trimmed; junction bases matching no gene number 7. On the study overall, not on this receptor specifically: The disease-linked clones were reported as significantly enriched in matched synovial fluid samples from ankylosing spondylitis patients. A TCR beta motif made up of roughly eight highly homologous amino acid variants appeared to be characteristic of blood from ankylosing spondylitis patients. Some of the motif variants had been reported before in the synovial fluid and blood of reactive arthritis patients, a finding that suggests common disease-initiation mechanisms. A CD8+ phenotype was shown by the disease-linked clones, which were found at relatively low frequencies in peripheral blood.

The source of this sequence is a male donor with ankylosing spondylitis. The V and J genes are TRBV15 and TRBJ2-2; TRBD2 fits 9 bases in the junction. The source material was blood, either unsorted or a sorted T cell fraction (not recorded which). The CDR3 region: CATSRDAGGFGTGELFF. The DNA sequence reads TGTGCCACCAGCAGAGATGCGGGGGGGTTCGGGACCGGGGAGCTGTTTTTT.